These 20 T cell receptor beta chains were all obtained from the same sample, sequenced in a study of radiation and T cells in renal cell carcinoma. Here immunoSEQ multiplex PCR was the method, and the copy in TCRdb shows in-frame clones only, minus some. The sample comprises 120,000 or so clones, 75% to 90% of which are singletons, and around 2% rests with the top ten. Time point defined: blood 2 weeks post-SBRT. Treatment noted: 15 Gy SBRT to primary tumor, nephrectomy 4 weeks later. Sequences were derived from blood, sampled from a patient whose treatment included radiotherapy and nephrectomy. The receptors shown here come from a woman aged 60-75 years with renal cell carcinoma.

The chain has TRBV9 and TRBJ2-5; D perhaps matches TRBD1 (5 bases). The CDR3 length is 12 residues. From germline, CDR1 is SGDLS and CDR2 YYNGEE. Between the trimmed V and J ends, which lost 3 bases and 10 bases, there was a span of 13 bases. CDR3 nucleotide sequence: TGTGCCAGCAGCGCTGCAGGGCCTTACCAGTACTTC. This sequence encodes CASSAAGPYQYF.

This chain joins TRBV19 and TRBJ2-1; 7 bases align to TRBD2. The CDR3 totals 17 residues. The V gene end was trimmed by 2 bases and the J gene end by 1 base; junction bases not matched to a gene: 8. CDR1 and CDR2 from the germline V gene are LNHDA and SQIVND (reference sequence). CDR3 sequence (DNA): TGTGCCAGTAGTATATTATGGGGGGGGAGATCCTACAATGAGCAGTTCTTC. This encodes CASSILWGGRSYNEQFF.

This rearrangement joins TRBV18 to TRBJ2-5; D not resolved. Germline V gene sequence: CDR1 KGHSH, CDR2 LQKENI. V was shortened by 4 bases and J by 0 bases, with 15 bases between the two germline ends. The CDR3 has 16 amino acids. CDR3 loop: CASSQNIRRNQETQYF. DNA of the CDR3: TGTGCCAGCTCACAAAACATTAGGAGAAACCAAGAGACCCAGTACTTC.

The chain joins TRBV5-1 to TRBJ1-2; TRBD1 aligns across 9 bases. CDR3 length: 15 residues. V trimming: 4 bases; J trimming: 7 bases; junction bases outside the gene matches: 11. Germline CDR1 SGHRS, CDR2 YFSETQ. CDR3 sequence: CASSQRPGQGFGYTF. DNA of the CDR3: TGCGCCAGCAGCCAAAGACCGGGACAGGGTTTTGGCTACACCTTC. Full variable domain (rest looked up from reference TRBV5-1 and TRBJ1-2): KAGVTQTPRYLIKTRGQQVTLSCSPISGHRSVSWYQQTPGQGLQFLFEYFSETQRNKGNFPGRFSGRQFSNSRSEMNVSTLELGDSALYLCASSQRPGQGFGYTFGSGTRLTVV.

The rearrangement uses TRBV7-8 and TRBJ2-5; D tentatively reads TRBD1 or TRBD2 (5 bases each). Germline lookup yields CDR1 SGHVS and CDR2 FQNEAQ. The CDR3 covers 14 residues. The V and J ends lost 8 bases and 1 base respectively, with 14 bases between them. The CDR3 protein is CASYPGRGQETQYF. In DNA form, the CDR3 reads TGTGCCAGCTACCCGGGAAGGGGCCAAGAGACCCAGTACTTC.

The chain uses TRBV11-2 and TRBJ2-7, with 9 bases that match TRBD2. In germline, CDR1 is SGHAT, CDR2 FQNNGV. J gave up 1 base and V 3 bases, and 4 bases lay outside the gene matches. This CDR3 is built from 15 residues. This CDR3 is CASSFGLAGSYEQYF. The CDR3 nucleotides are TGTGCCAGCAGCTTCGGTCTAGCGGGGTCCTACGAGCAGTACTTC.

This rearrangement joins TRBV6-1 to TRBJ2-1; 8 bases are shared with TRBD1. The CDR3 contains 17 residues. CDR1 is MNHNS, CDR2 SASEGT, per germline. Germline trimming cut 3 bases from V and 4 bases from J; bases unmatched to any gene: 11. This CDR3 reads CASSDNAGGLEYNEQFF. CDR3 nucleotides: TGTGCCAGCAGTGACAACGCAGGGGGCCTGGAATACAATGAGCAGTTCTTC.

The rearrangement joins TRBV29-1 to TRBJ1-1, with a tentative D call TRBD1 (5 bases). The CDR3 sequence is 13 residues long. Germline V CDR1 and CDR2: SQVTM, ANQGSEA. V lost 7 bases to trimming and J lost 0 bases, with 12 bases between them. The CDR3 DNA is TGCAGCGCGGACAAAAATCTGAACACTGAAGCTTTCTTT. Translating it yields CSADKNLNTEAFF.

The CDR3, as DNA: TGTGCCAGCAGTTTTAACGCAGGGTACACTGAAGCTTTCTTT. This codes for CASSFNAGYTEAFF. The chain is built from TRBV28 and TRBJ1-1, with D tentatively TRBD1 (5 bases). The germline CDR1 and CDR2 sequences are MDHEN and SYDVKM. CDR3 length: 14 residues. V was pared by 3 bases and J by 3 bases, with 11 bases between.

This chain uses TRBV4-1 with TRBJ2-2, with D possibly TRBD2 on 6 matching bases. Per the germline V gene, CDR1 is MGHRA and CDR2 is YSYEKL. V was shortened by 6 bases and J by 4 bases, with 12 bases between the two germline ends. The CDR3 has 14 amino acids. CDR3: CASSRLEGTGELFF. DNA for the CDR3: TGCGCCAGCAGTAGACTAGAAGGCACCGGGGAGCTGTTTTTT.

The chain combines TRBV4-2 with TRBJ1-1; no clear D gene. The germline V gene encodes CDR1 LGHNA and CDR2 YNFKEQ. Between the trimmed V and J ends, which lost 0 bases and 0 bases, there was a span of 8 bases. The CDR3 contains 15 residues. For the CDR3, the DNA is TGTGCCAGCAGCCAAGAACGGGGTTTGAACACTGAAGCTTTCTTT. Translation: CASSQERGLNTEAFF.

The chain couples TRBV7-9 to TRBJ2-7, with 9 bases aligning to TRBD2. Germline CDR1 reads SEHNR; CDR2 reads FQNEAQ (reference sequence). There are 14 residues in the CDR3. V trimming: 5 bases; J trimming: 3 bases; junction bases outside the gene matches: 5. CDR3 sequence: CASSPGTSLYEQYF. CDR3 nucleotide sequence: TGTGCCAGCAGCCCCGGGACTAGCCTCTACGAGCAGTACTTC.

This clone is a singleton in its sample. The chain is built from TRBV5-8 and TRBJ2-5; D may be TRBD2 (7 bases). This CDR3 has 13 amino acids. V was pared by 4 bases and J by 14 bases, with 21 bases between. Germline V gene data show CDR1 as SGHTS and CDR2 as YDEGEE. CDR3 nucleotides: TGTGCCAGCAGCCCAAGCGGTGACGGGGGGCGCTACTTC. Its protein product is CASSPSGDGGRYF.

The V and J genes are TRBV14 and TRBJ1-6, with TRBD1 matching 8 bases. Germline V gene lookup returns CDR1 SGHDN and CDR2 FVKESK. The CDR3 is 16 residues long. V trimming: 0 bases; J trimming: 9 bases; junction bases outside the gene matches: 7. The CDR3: CASSQDLGTGPSPLHF. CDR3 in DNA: TGTGCCAGCAGCCAAGATCTGGGGACAGGTCCTTCACCCCTCCACTTT. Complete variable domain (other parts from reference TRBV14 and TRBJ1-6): EAGVTQFPSHSVIEKGQTVTLRCDPISGHDNLYWYRRVMGKEIKFLLHFVKESKQDESGMPNNRFLAERTGGTYSTLKVQPAELEDSGVYFCASSQDLGTGPSPLHFGNGTRLTVT.

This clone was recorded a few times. This CDR3 reads CASSYSRGWDGYTF. The CDR3 bases are TGTGCCAGCAGTTACTCACGGGGCTGGGATGGCTACACCTTC. V gene TRBV6-5 combines with J gene TRBJ1-2; possible D gene TRBD1, 5 bases. Germline CDR1 reads MNHEY; CDR2 reads SVGAGI. The length of the CDR3 is 14 residues. V was cut by 0 bases and J by 6 bases, with 11 bases left in between.

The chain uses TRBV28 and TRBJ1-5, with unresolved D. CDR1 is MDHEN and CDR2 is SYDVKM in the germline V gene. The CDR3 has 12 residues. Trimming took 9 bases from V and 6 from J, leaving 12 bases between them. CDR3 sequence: CASSVVGQPQHF. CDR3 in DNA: TGTGCCAGTTCGGTGGTAGGTCAGCCCCAGCATTTT. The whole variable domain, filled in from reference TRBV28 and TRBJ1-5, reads DVKVTQSSRYLVKRTGEKVFLECVQDMDHENMFWYRQDPGLGLRLIYFSYDVKMKEKGDIPEGYSVSREKKERFSLILESASTNQTSMYLCASSVVGQPQHFGDGTRLSIL.

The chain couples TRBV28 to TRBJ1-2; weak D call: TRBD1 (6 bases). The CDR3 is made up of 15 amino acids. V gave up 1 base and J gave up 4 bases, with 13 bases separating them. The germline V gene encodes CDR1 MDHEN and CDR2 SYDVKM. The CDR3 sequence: CASSLFGQGPYGYTF. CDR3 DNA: TGTGCCAGCAGTTTATTCGGGCAGGGGCCCTATGGCTACACCTTC.

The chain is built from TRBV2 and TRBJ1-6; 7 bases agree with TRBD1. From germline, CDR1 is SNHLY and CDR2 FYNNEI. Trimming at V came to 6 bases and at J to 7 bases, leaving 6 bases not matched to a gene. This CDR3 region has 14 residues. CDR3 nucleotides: TGTGCCAGCAGGGAGGGACAGACAAATTCACCCCTCCACTTT. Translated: CASREGQTNSPLHF.

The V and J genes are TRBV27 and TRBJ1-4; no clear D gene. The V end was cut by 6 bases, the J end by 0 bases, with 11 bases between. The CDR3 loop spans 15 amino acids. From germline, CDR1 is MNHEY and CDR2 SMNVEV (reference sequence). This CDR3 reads CASSPIVATNEKLFF. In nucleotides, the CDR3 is TGTGCCAGCAGCCCAATAGTTGCAACTAATGAAAAACTGTTTTTT.

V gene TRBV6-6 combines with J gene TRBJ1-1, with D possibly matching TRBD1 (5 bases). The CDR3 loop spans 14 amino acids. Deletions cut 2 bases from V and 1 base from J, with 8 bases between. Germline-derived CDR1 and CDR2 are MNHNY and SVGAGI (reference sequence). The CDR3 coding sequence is TGTGCCAGCAGTTACGTGGGGCAGAACACTGAAGCTTTCTTT. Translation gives CASSYVGQNTEAFF.